The entry below gives a single T cell receptor (beta chain) sequence along with its context. This clone's antigen is unknown. It has no much larger one-base neighbor in the sample; base qualities were not kept. These data come from a study of early T cells in non-severe SARS-CoV-2 infection (dated by TCRdb to about 2021). Background for the entire study: Because TCR sequencing was done on bulk RNA from unsorted whole blood, the alpha and beta chains could not be paired.

Here is what the overall study found, with its caveats: VDJdb matching was skewed toward anti-spike CD8 responses and likely underestimated virus-specific expansions by missing private and CD4 specificities.

The study was a case-control design nested within a healthcare worker cohort in London, UK, with weekly nasopharyngeal swab PCR tests and blood sampling. Between 23 and 31 March 2020, the week of the UK lockdown, healthcare workers were enrolled and then followed up weekly for as long as 16 weeks. The CDR3 runs 17 residues from the cysteine to the phenylalanine. Just CDR3 DNA is preserved here, 51 bases in frame from base 1. Between the V and J ends, shortened by 0 bases and 1 base respectively, the junction contains 10 bases. The CDR1 and CDR2 encoded by the germline V gene are MNHEY and SVGAGI. To prepare the library, 5' RACE was applied. Sequencing instrument: NextSeq 500. In the TCR library protocol, unique molecular identifiers were attached to individual cDNA molecules to correct for PCR bias and sequencing error. Both TCR alpha and beta chains were sequenced, and tight co-correlation was observed between alpha and beta sequence abundances in each sample. The study's processing was this. V gene, J gene and CDR3 annotation of TCR sequences was performed with Decombinator V4. TCRs were defined as expanded if a significant change between any two time points was detected under a Poisson model with p below 0.0001. Abundances of TCRs were expressed as counts per million after normalisation to the total number of TCRs sequenced in each sample. MAIT TCRs were defined by TRAV1-2 paired with TRAJ12, TRAJ20 or TRAJ33, and iNKT TCRs by TRAV10 paired with TRAJ18. A search of VDJdb, accessed on 1 November 2021, was run for TCRs annotated to CMV, EBV and SARS-CoV-2, with TCRs annotated for multiple antigens excluded. TCRdb itself trimmed the public reads at Q25 with fastp, ran MiXCR and retained productive beta chains. CDR3 protein sequences are deduplicated, and each keeps its most common genes and DNA. The V and J calls come from TCRdb's annotation, not from the publication. The sample table holds 87,000 or so distinct CDR3 sequences, of which 11% to 15% were seen once. The ten largest clones capture roughly 6% of the sample.

The origin of this receptor is an adult who was a healthcare worker with PCR-confirmed SARS-CoV-2 infection or an uninfected control (not recorded which). Sequenced material: whole blood. The rearranged segments are TRBV6-5 and TRBJ2-6, with TRBD2 tentatively as D gene (6 bases match). The nucleotide sequence is TGTGCCAGCAGTTACTCGAGTGGAGGGTCTGGGGCCAACGTCCTGACTTTC. Translation gives CASSYSSGGSGANVLTF.